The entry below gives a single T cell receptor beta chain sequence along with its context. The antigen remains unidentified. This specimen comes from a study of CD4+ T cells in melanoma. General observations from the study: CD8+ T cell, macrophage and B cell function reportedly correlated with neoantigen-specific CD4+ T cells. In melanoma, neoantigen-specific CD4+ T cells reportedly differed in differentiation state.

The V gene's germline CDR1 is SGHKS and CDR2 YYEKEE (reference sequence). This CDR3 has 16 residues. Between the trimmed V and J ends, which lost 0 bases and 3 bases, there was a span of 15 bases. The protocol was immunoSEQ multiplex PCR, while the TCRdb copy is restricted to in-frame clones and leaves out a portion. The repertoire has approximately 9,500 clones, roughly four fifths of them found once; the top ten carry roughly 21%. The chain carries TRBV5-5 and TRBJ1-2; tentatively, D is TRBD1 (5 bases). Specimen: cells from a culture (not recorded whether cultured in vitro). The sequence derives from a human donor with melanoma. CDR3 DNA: TGTGCCAGCAGCTTGGCCTGGGGGGAGAGGGACTATGGCTACACCTTC. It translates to CASSLAWGERDYGYTF.